This T cell receptor beta chain was profiled in a study of OX40 agonist ivuxolimab in advanced cancers. Study in general: Aged roughly 20 to 79 with a mean of roughly 65 years, they were 82.7% male.

This table comes from immunoSEQ multiplex PCR, and its TCRdb copy is limited to in-frame clones, with some not included. Counted here are more than 40,000 clones, 88% occurring once; the ten biggest clones make up about 56%. This clone has more than one count but fewer than ten. With autoimmune disease history or systemic immunosuppression, patients were excluded. The TCR sequence derives from an adult with an advanced solid tumor such as melanoma, head and neck, liver or kidney cancer. This specimen consisted of CD4+ or CD8+ T cells sorted from blood, obtained in a trial of the OX40 agonist ivuxolimab.

The DNA of the CDR3 is TGTGCCAGCAGCTTAGTGCGGGGGCCTAATTCACCCCTCCACTTT. This codes for CASSLVRGPNSPLHF. The rearrangement links TRBV7-2 to TRBJ1-6; perhaps TRBD1 as D (6 bases). Germline V gives CDR1 SGHTA, CDR2 FQGNSA. This CDR3 has 15 amino acids. Trimming shortened V by 1 base and J by 6 bases, and 10 bases separated the two germline ends.